This T cell receptor beta chain was sequenced for a study of CD8 T cells in Susac syndrome. With random hexamers, roughly 0.5 to 1 ug RNA was reverse transcribed. Multiplex PCR with immunoSEQ amplified the TCR beta CDR3 across 54 Vbeta and 13 Jbeta. MiXCR was run by TCRdb on the immunoSEQ multiplex PCR reads, yielding one entry per CDR3 protein. The sample has 200,000 to 250,000 distinct CDR3 sequences; 95% are singletons. The V gene's germline CDR1 is SEHNR and CDR2 FQNEAQ (reference sequence). This CDR3 has 15 residues. The ends lost 5 bases at V and 6 bases at J; junction bases unmatched: 11. CD8+ and CD4+ T cells taken from blood had their TCR beta sequenced. The multiple sclerosis controls comprised treatment-naive patients whose relapsing-remitting disease was stable or active. The CD8+ and CD4+ T cells were isolated magnetically using a negative isolation approach, whereas the TEMRA cells were enriched by FACS.

The J gene is TRBJ2-3, the V gene TRBV7-9; 7 bases map to TRBD1. The receptor was derived from a human donor with multiple sclerosis. The specimen sequenced was CD4+ T cells from PBMCs. The CDR3 loop reads CASSTRRDRSDTQYF. The CDR3 DNA is TGTGCCAGCAGCACTCGCAGGGACAGATCGGATACGCAGTATTTT.